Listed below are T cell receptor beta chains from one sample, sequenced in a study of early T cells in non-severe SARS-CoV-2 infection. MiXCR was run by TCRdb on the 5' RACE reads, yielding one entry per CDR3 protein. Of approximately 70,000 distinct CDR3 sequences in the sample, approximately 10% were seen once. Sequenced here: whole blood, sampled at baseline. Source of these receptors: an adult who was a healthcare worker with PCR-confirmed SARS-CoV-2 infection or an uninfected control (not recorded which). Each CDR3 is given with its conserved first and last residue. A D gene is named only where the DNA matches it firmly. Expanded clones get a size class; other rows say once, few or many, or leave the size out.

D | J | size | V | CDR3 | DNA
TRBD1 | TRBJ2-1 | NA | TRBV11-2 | CASSLVKGAGEQFF | TGTGCCAGCAGCTTAGTCAAGGGGGCCGGGGAGCAGTTCTTC
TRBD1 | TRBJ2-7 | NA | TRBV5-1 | CASSRDRLGEQYF | TGCGCCAGCAGCCGGGACAGGCTGGGAGAGCAGTACTTC
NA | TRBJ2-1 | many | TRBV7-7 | CASSLGGHYNEQFF | TGTGCCAGCAGCTTAGGGGGACACTACAATGAGCAGTTCTTC
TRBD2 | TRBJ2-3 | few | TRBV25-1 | CASSETKTSGITDTQYF | TGTGCCAGCAGTGAAACGAAGACTAGCGGTATCACAGATACGCAGTATTTT
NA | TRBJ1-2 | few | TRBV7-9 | CASSLPQAINYGYTF | TGTGCCAGCAGCTTACCTCAGGCCATTAACTATGGCTACACCTTC
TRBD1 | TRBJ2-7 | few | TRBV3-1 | CASSLRDRVFGQYF | TGTGCCAGCAGCCTCCGGGACAGGGTTTTTGGGCAGTACTTC
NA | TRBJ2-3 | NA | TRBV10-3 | CATGPKWDTQYF | TGTGCCACGGGACCCAAATGGGATACGCAGTATTTT
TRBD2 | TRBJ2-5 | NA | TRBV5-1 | CASSIGTSGGTQETQYF | TGCGCCAGCAGCATCGGGACTAGCGGGGGGACCCAAGAGACCCAGTACTTC
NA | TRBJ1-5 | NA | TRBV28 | CASSFYGNQPQHF | TGTGCCAGCAGTTTCTATGGGAATCAGCCCCAGCATTTT
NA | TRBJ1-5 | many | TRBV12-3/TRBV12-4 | CASSPDTAGNQPQHF | TGTGCCAGCAGTCCGGATACGGCGGGCAATCAGCCCCAGCATTTT
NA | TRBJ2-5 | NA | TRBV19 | CASSTVAGGETQYF | TGTGCCAGTAGTACCGTGGCAGGGGGGGAGACCCAGTACTTC
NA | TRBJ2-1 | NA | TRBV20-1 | CSAREKGAYNEQFF | TGCAGTGCTAGAGAGAAGGGGGCCTACAATGAGCAGTTCTTC
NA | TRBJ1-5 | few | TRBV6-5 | CASSYSRLEPQHF | TGTGCCAGCAGTTACTCGAGACTGGAACCCCAGCATTTT
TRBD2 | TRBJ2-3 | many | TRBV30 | CAWSAGLANTDTQYF | TGTGCCTGGAGCGCGGGACTAGCGAACACAGATACGCAGTATTTT
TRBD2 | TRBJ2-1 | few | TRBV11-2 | CASSSGLAGGNNEQFF | TGTGCCAGCAGCTCCGGACTAGCGGGAGGGAACAATGAGCAGTTCTTC
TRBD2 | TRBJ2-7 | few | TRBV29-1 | CSVRTSGGSSYEQYF | TGCAGCGTTAGGACTAGCGGGGGGTCTTCCTACGAGCAGTACTTC
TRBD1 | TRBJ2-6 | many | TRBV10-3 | CAISDQQGTASLANVLTF | TGTGCCATCAGTGACCAACAAGGGACAGCCTCTTTGGCCAACGTCCTGACTTTC
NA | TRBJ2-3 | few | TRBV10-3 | CAISLTALLDTQYF | TGTGCCATCAGTTTGACCGCCTTACTAGATACGCAGTATTTT
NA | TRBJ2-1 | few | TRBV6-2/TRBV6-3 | CASSYEGLSTGEQFF | TGTGCCAGCAGTTACGAGGGACTTTCGACCGGTGAGCAGTTCTTC
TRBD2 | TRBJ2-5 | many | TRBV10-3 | CAIRGLAGGQETQYF | TGTGCCATCAGAGGACTAGCGGGGGGGCAAGAGACCCAGTACTTC
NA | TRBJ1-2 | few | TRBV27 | CASSSSYRVPGYTF | TGTGCCAGCAGTTCCTCTTACAGGGTTCCAGGCTACACCTTC
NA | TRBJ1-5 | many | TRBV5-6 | CASSRRRHQPQHF | TGTGCCAGCAGTAGACGACGGCATCAGCCCCAGCATTTT
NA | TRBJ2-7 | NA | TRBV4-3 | CASSQEWGHEQYF | TGCGCCAGCAGCCAAGAATGGGGTCACGAGCAGTACTTC
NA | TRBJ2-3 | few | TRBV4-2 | CASSQDRIGGADTQYF | TGTGCCAGCAGCCAAGATCGGATAGGAGGGGCAGATACGCAGTATTTT
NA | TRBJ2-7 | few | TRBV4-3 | CASSQDFSYEQYF | TGCGCCAGCAGCCAAGATTTCTCCTACGAGCAGTACTTC
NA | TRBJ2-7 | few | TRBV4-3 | CASSQRTRLPYEQYF | TGCGCCAGCAGCCAACGGACACGGCTTCCCTACGAGCAGTACTTC
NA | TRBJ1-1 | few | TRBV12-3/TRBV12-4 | CASSLGGLGGGGTEAFF | TGTGCCAGCAGTTTAGGAGGTCTGGGGGGCGGCGGCACTGAAGCTTTCTTT
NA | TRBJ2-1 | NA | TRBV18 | CASSPDRHEQFF | TGTGCCAGCTCACCAGATAGGCATGAGCAGTTCTTC
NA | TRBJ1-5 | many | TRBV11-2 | CASSLTASDNQPQHF | TGTGCCAGCAGCTTGACGGCTTCGGACAATCAGCCCCAGCATTTT
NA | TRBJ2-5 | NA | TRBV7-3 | CASSTAPAETQYF | TGTGCCAGCAGTACGGCACCGGCGGAGACCCAGTACTTC
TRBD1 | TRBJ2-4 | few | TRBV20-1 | CSARPQGAGDIQYF | TGCAGTGCTAGACCTCAGGGGGCAGGAGACATTCAGTACTTC
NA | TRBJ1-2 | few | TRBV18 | CASSLIGGADGYTF | TGTGCCAGCTCGCTAATCGGGGGCGCGGATGGCTACACCTTC
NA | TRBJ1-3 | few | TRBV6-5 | CASSYSVSSGNTIYF | TGTGCCAGCAGTTACTCGGTCAGCTCTGGAAACACCATATATTTT
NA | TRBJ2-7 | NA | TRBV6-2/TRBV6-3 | CASSQIQVDEQYF | TGTGCCAGCAGCCAAATACAGGTGGACGAGCAGTACTTC
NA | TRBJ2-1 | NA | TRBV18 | CASSLPGSSSYNEQFF | TGTGCCAGCTCACTACCGGGAAGCAGCTCCTACAATGAGCAGTTCTTC
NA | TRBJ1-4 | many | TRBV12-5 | CASACPPSTNEKLFF | TGTGCTAGTGCCTGTCCCCCGTCAACTAATGAAAAACTGTTTTTT
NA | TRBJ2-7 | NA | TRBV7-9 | CASSRRQLPYEQYF | TGTGCCAGCAGCCGAAGACAGCTCCCCTACGAGCAGTACTTC
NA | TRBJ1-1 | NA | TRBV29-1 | CSVGGRVNTEAFF | TGCAGCGTTGGTGGCAGGGTGAACACTGAAGCTTTCTTT
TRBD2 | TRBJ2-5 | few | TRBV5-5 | CASSGLTSGPPQYF | TGTGCCAGCAGCGGACTTACTAGCGGCCCCCCCCAGTACTTC
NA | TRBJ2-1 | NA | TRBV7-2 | CASSFGGESYNEQFF | TGTGCCAGCAGCTTCGGGGGTGAGTCCTACAATGAGCAGTTCTTC
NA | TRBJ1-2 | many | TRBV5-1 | CASSLEPNYGYTF | TGCGCCAGCAGCTTGGAACCTAACTATGGCTACACCTTC
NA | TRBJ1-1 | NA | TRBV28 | CASSFSTVGNTEAFF | TGTGCCAGCAGTTTTTCAACAGTGGGGAACACTGAAGCTTTCTTT
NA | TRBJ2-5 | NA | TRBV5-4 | CASSLRSGGTQYF | TGTGCCAGCAGCTTAAGGTCCGGGGGGACCCAGTACTTC
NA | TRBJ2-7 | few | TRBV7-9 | CASSGWDPGVYEQYF | TGTGCCAGCAGCGGGTGGGACCCAGGGGTCTACGAGCAGTACTTC
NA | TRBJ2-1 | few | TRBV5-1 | CASSFNRDNEQFF | TGCGCCAGCAGCTTTAACAGAGACAATGAGCAGTTCTTC
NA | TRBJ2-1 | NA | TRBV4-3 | CASSQDRVHGESSYNEQFF | TGCGCCAGCAGCCAGGACCGGGTCCACGGTGAAAGCTCCTACAATGAGCAGTTCTTC
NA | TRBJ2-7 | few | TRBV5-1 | CASRLEGTYEQYF | TGCGCCAGCAGACTGGAGGGTACCTACGAGCAGTACTTC
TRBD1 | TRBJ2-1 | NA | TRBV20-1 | CSARADTGGSYNEQFF | TGCAGTGCTAGAGCTGACACAGGGGGGTCCTACAATGAGCAGTTCTTC
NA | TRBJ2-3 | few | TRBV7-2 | CASSLRLPGSDTQYF | TGTGCCAGCAGCTTAAGACTCCCAGGCTCAGATACGCAGTATTTT
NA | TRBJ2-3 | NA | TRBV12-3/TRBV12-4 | CASSLDHYTPNTDTQYF | TGTGCCAGCAGCTTAGACCACTACACTCCAAACACAGATACGCAGTATTTT